The entry that follows covers one TCR beta chain sequence. The source of the sample is a study of shared T cell receptors in the human thymus. Generated by immunoSEQ multiplex PCR, the TCRdb table keeps only in-frame clones and is missing some. The table records under 450,000 clones, roughly 94% of them present only once. This CDR3 is 14 amino acids long. CDR1 LNHDA and CDR2 SQIVND come from the germline V gene (reference sequence). With 4 bases removed from V and 2 bases from J, the gap between germline ends came to 11 bases. The receptor was isolated from a human donor. The rearrangement links TRBV19 to TRBJ1-2; D unresolved. Sequenced material: thymocytes. The CDR3 DNA reads as TGTGCCAGTAGTACCCCAGCAGAAAACTATGGCTACACCTTC. Translating gives CASSTPAENYGYTF.